Presented here are 27 T cell receptor beta chains from one specimen sequenced in a study of blood T cell repertoires in COVID-19. The table came from immunoSEQ multiplex PCR; TCRdb's copy has only in-frame clones and leaves some out. The sample shows about 410,000 clones, 89% of them seen only once. The specimen sequenced was PBMCs or T cells enriched from blood (not recorded which). The receptors originated from a woman younger than 45 who had recovered from COVID-19.

The chain uses TRBV30 and TRBJ1-1; D is uncertain. V was cut by 8 bases and J by 1 base, with 17 bases left in between. The CDR3 runs 14 residues. Germline V gene sequence: CDR1 GTSNPN, CDR2 SVGIG (reference sequence). CDR3 sequence reads: CAQSQRGPNTEAFF. CDR3 nucleotides: TGTGCCCAGTCCCAGCGGGGTCCGAACACTGAAGCTTTCTTT.

This sequence joins TRBV30 and TRBJ1-2, with TRBD1 matching over 9 bases. The germline gives CDR1 GTSNPN, CDR2 SVGIG (reference sequence). The CDR3 length is 15 residues. Trimming took 1 base from V and 4 from J; bases not matched to a gene: 7. For the CDR3, the DNA is TGTGCCTGGAGTGGGGGACAGGGTAGAGGCTATGGCTACACCTTC. It encodes CAWSGGQGRGYGYTF.

This clone has more than one count but fewer than ten. V usage is TRBV6-5 and J usage is TRBJ1-1; D unclear. The germline V gene encodes CDR1 MNHEY and CDR2 SVGAGI. Trimming shortened V by 3 bases and J by 3 bases, and 11 bases separated the two germline ends. This CDR3 region has 14 residues. The DNA for the CDR3 is TGTGCCAGCAGTTATGGGAGGCTACACACTGAAGCTTTCTTT. It encodes CASSYGRLHTEAFF.

The genes are TRBV11-3 and TRBJ1-4, with D uncertain. The CDR3 totals 13 residues. Trimming stripped 2 bases from V and 8 bases from J, with 9 bases between. Germline V gives CDR1 SGHNT, CDR2 YENEEA. CDR3: CASSLTGGEKLFF. The CDR3 region has the DNA TGTGCCAGCAGCTTAACGGGAGGGGAAAAACTGTTTTTT. Full variable domain (missing parts from reference TRBV11-3 and TRBJ1-4): EAGVVQSPRYKIIEKKQPVAFWCNPISGHNTLYWYLQNLGQGPELLIRYENEEAVDDSQLPKDRFSAERLKGVDSTLKIQPAELGDSAVYLCASSLTGGEKLFFGSGTQLSVL.

The rearrangement joins TRBV5-1 to TRBJ1-1, with 8 positions matching TRBD1. CDR3 length: 16 residues. CDR1 SGHRS and CDR2 YFSETQ come from the germline V gene. Trimming at V came to 4 bases and at J to 0 bases, leaving 8 bases not matched to a gene. The CDR3 is CASSLGQGVMNTEAFF. The DNA for the CDR3 is TGCGCCAGCAGCCTCGGACAGGGAGTAATGAACACTGAAGCTTTCTTT.

The table lists this clone with a count of one. The germline gene is not matched at one end of the junction; a read error may be the cause. The chain recombines TRBV6-1 with TRBJ2-1, with a tentative D call TRBD2 (8 bases). CDR3 size: 14 residues. Germline CDR1 is MNHNS and CDR2 is SASEGT. CDR3 DNA sequence: TGTGCCAGCAGTCAAGCGGGGGCCAGGGGGGAGCAGTTCTTC. The encoded protein is CASSQAGARGEQFF.

The chain is built from TRBV28 and TRBJ2-3, with D uncertain. Germline loops: CDR1 MDHEN, CDR2 SYDVKM. The ends were cut back, 3 bases at V and 0 bases at J, with 10 bases in the middle. The length of the CDR3 is 15 residues. In DNA form, the CDR3 reads TGTGCCAGCAGTTTGTCTCCAACAAGCACAGATACGCAGTATTTT. Residues: CASSLSPTSTDTQYF.

This clone was observed a few times. CDR3 in DNA: TGTGCCAGCAGCTTGCACTCCGGGACAGACTATAATTCACCCCTCCACTTT. Its translation is CASSLHSGTDYNSPLHF. The V call is TRBV5-4, the J call TRBJ1-6, with 7 bases lining up with TRBD1. The CDR3 has 17 amino acids. Germline CDR1 is SGHNT and CDR2 is YYREEE (reference sequence). Losses at the gene ends were 1 base for V and 3 bases for J; bases not matched to a gene: 7.

This sequence joins TRBV5-1 and TRBJ1-5; D unclear. The V end was cut by 9 bases, the J end by 0 bases, with 7 bases between. Germline lookup yields CDR1 SGHRS and CDR2 YFSETQ. The CDR3 consists of 12 residues. This chain's CDR3 is CATQDSNQPQHF. The DNA of the CDR3 is TGCGCCACTCAGGATAGCAATCAGCCCCAGCATTTT.

The chain uses TRBV6-5 and TRBJ2-7, with D maybe TRBD2 (6 bases). Trimming removed 11 bases from V and 4 bases from J, with 15 bases in between. Germline V gene data show CDR1 as MNHEY and CDR2 as SVGAGI. There are 12 residues in the CDR3. The CDR3 protein is CAASSGAYEQYF. The CDR3 region has the DNA TGTGCCGCGAGTAGCGGAGCTTACGAGCAGTACTTC.

CDR3: CASSAGLAEPNEQFF. The CDR3 DNA sequence: TGTGCCAGCAGCGCGGGACTAGCGGAGCCCAATGAGCAGTTCTTC. The rearrangement links TRBV9 to TRBJ2-1, with 11 positions matching TRBD2. CDR1 is SGDLS, CDR2 YYNGEE, per germline. This CDR3 contains 15 residues. The J segment lost 6 bases and the V segment lost 3 bases, leaving 5 bases of the junction unmatched. The full variable domain, completed using reference TRBV9 and TRBJ2-1, is DSGVTQTPKHLITATGQRVTLRCSPRSGDLSVYWYQQSLDQGLQFLIQYYNGEERAKGNILERFSAQQFPDLHSELNLSSLELGDSALYFCASSAGLAEPNEQFFGPGTRLTVL.

The chain uses TRBV7-3 and TRBJ2-1, with 8 bases fitting TRBD1. This CDR3 comprises 14 residues. Per germline, CDR1 SGHTA and CDR2 FQGTGA. Losses at the gene ends were 5 bases for V and 7 bases for J; bases not matched to a gene: 7. This CDR3 is CASSRTGQGNEQFF. The CDR3 bases are TGTGCCAGCAGCCGGACAGGGCAGGGGAATGAGCAGTTCTTC.

V gene TRBV18 combines with J gene TRBJ1-4, with no clear D. The CDR3 extends over 15 amino acids. V gave up 0 bases and J gave up 5 bases, with 10 bases separating them. Per germline, CDR1 KGHSH and CDR2 LQKENI. DNA for the CDR3: TGTGCCAGCTCACCACCGTTAAACAAGAATGAAAAACTGTTTTTT. This encodes CASSPPLNKNEKLFF.

The J gene is TRBJ2-7, the V gene TRBV5-1; D perhaps matches TRBD1 (5 bases). This CDR3 is built from 16 residues. The germline gives CDR1 SGHRS, CDR2 YFSETQ. Trimming stripped 5 bases from V and 3 bases from J, with 21 bases between. The CDR3 here is CASRPFDSSVIYEQYF. In DNA, the CDR3 is TGCGCCAGCAGGCCTTTCGACAGCTCCGTGATCTACGAGCAGTACTTC.

This clone was counted a single time. V gene TRBV6-5 combines with J gene TRBJ2-5; tentatively, D is TRBD1 (6 bases). Germline CDR1 reads MNHEY; CDR2 reads SVGAGI. Trimming removed 6 bases at V and 5 bases at J, with 10 bases between. The CDR3 is 12 amino acids. CDR3 sequence (DNA): TGTGCCAGCAGGACAGGCGCGGAGACCCAGTACTTC. It specifies CASRTGAETQYF.

This chain joins TRBV30 and TRBJ1-5; possible D gene TRBD1, 5 bases. Germline CDR1 and CDR2: GTSNPN and SVGIG (reference sequence). The CDR3 is 15 residues long. Trimming left V 0 bases short and J 3 bases short, with 12 bases between. CDR3 nucleotides: TGTGCCTGGAGTGTAGGGACTCAATCCAATCAGCCCCAGCATTTT. Protein: CAWSVGTQSNQPQHF.

The chain combines TRBV10-3 with TRBJ1-5; D gene ambiguous. The CDR3 has 15 amino acids. The germline CDR1 and CDR2 sequences are ENHRY and SYGVKD. Trimming cost V 0 bases and J 4 bases, with 10 bases left between them. The CDR3 DNA reads TGTGCCATCAGTGAGTCGGAGGCGTATAATCAGCCCCAGCATTTT. It translates to CAISESEAYNQPQHF.

The CDR3 nucleotides read TGTGCCAGCAGTTTGACGGGCAGGGCCTACGAGCAGTACTTC. Translated: CASSLTGRAYEQYF. The chain employs TRBV28 and TRBJ2-7, with D possibly TRBD1 on 5 matching bases. CDR1 and CDR2 (germline): MDHEN, SYDVKM. The CDR3 has 14 residues. Trimming took off 3 bases at V and 2 bases at J, with 11 bases between the two ends.

The CDR3 coding sequence is TGCAGCGTTGAAGATCGACTATCGGCAGATACGCAGTATTTT. Its protein is CSVEDRLSADTQYF. V usage is TRBV29-1 and J usage is TRBJ2-3; weak D call: TRBD2 (5 bases). The ends were cut back, 0 bases at V and 4 bases at J, with 11 bases in the middle. The CDR3 extends over 14 amino acids. In germline, CDR1 is SQVTM, CDR2 ANQGSEA.

The V gene is TRBV9, the J gene TRBJ1-3; possible D gene TRBD1, 5 bases. The CDR3 covers 15 residues. Trimming stripped 0 bases from V and 4 bases from J, with 11 bases between. CDR1 is SGDLS and CDR2 is YYNGEE in the germline V gene. In DNA form, the CDR3 reads TGTGCCAGCAGCGTAGAAGGGGTGCGAGGAAACACCATATATTTT. It encodes CASSVEGVRGNTIYF.

The chain is built from TRBV5-6 and TRBJ1-5; D is ambiguous. Trimming stripped 1 base from V and 0 bases from J, with 5 bases between. The CDR3 extends over 14 amino acids. Germline assignment: CDR1 SGHDT and CDR2 YYEEEE. CDR3 protein: CASSLYFSNQPQHF. CDR3 nucleotides: TGTGCCAGCAGCTTGTATTTTAGCAATCAGCCCCAGCATTTT.

V usage is TRBV28 and J usage is TRBJ1-6; the D is unclear. Trimming removed 7 bases from V and 4 bases from J, with 11 bases in between. The CDR3 is made up of 14 amino acids. Germline V gives CDR1 MDHEN, CDR2 SYDVKM. The CDR3 sequence is CASMSPVYNSPLHF. The DNA for the CDR3 is TGTGCCAGCATGTCTCCAGTGTATAATTCACCCCTCCACTTT.

This sequence joins TRBV6-1 and TRBJ2-2; D not certain. Between the trimmed V and J ends, which lost 2 bases and 5 bases, there was a span of 6 bases. The CDR3 length is 13 residues. CDR1 and CDR2 from the germline V gene are MNHNS and SASEGT. The CDR3 loop is CASSELATGELFF. The CDR3 DNA follows: TGTGCCAGCAGTGAATTAGCAACCGGGGAGCTGTTTTTT.

In its sample, this clone was seen a few times. The rearrangement joins TRBV27 to TRBJ2-2, with 8 bases that match TRBD1. The V gene's germline CDR1 is MNHEY and CDR2 SMNVEV (reference sequence). Trimming removed 8 bases from V and 6 bases from J; junction bases left unmatched: 11. The CDR3 extends over 15 amino acids. The CDR3 protein is CASGEQGGFPGELFF. The CDR3 nucleotides read TGTGCCAGCGGGGAACAGGGGGGCTTTCCCGGGGAGCTGTTTTTT.

The chain employs TRBV19 and TRBJ2-7; 7 bases are shared with TRBD2. Germline CDR1 reads LNHDA; CDR2 reads SQIVND (reference sequence). CDR3 length: 15 residues. The ends lost 6 bases at V and 1 base at J; junction bases unmatched: 9. CDR3 coding DNA: TGTGCCAGTAGGAAGAGCGGGACCCGGTCCTACGAGCAGTACTTC. Translated, it gives CASRKSGTRSYEQYF.

V usage is TRBV11-3 and J usage is TRBJ2-2, with a weak D call TRBD1 (6 bases). V lost 2 bases and J lost 1, with 14 bases in between. There are 17 residues in the CDR3. Germline V lookup: CDR1 SGHNT, CDR2 YENEEA. CDR3 in amino acids: CASSLSGQFVNTGELFF. CDR3 nucleotide sequence: TGTGCCAGCAGCTTATCGGGACAATTTGTGAACACCGGGGAGCTGTTTTTT.

The chain couples TRBV10-3 to TRBJ1-2; the D is unclear. This CDR3 is built from 11 residues. Germline V gives CDR1 ENHRY, CDR2 SYGVKD. V lost 10 bases and J 1 base, leaving 7 bases between the germline ends. The CDR3 DNA reads TGTGCCACCCGGTATAACTATGGCTACACCTTC. Protein product: CATRYNYGYTF.